The 25 T cell receptor beta chains given below trace back to one sample, sequenced in a study of human T cells and chemical hapten exposure. TCRdb re-called the RACE reads with MiXCR, one entry per CDR3 protein. The sample has approximately 260,000 distinct CDR3 sequences; 7.5% to 9% are singletons. Indicated time point: pre-sensitization, week 0. Documented treatment: therapeutic diphenylcyclopropenone sensitization with weekly scalp DPC. The sequences come from whole blood, collected in connection with sensitization to the hapten diphenylcyclopropenone (DPC). The receptors were gathered from a young man with alopecia areata. Some clones in this sample may be carry-over from other donors' samples.

Many counts were recorded for this clonotype. V is TRBV12-3 or TRBV12-4 and J is TRBJ1-5, with D possibly being TRBD1 (5 bases). The CDR3 totals 13 residues. Deletions cut 5 bases from V and 6 bases from J, with 11 bases between. The DNA of the CDR3 is TGTGCCAGCAGTCCCTCTAGGGGTCAGCCCCAGCATTTT. Amino acid sequence: CASSPSRGQPQHF.

The chain uses TRBV4-3 and TRBJ2-2; perhaps TRBD2 as D (5 bases). Germline values: CDR1 LGHNA, CDR2 YSLEER. Trimming pared 0 bases from V and 4 bases from J, leaving 6 bases between. The CDR3 is 14 amino acids. CDR3 in amino acids: CASSQDGVTGELFF. In DNA, the CDR3 is TGCGCCAGCAGCCAAGACGGGGTCACCGGGGAGCTGTTTTTT.

This clonotype was seen only a few times. The chain recombines TRBV7-3 with TRBJ2-3; D remains unclear. The CDR3 totals 14 residues. CDR1 and CDR2 from the germline V gene are SGHTA and FQGTGA. Deletions cut 1 base from V and 8 bases from J, with 13 bases between. This CDR3 is CASSLSQSRITQYF. CDR3 nucleotide sequence: TGTGCCAGCAGCTTAAGTCAGAGTAGAATTACGCAGTATTTT.

This clonotype was detected many times. This sequence joins TRBV12-3 or TRBV12-4 and TRBJ1-5; D is uncertain. The CDR3 is made up of 14 amino acids. The V gene lost 4 bases and the J gene lost 2 bases, with 9 bases spanning the gap. The CDR3 region has the DNA TGTGCCAGCAGTTGGAGGGAAGGCAATCAGCCCCAGCATTTT. As protein: CASSWREGNQPQHF.

Only a few counts were recorded for this clonotype. The V gene is TRBV5-1, the J gene TRBJ2-3, with D possibly called TRBD1 or TRBD2 (5 bases each). V was cut by 1 base and J by 6 bases, with 18 bases left in between. Per the germline V gene, CDR1 is SGHRS and CDR2 is YFSETQ. The CDR3 runs to 16 residues. CDR3 coding DNA: TGCGCCAGCAGCTTGTCCGCCCGGGGCACTTCGGATACGCAGTATTTT. The encoded protein is CASSLSARGTSDTQYF.

There are many counts of this clonotype. V is TRBV7-2 and J is TRBJ2-7; no clear D. This CDR3 comprises 11 residues. The germline V gene has CDR1 SGHTA and CDR2 FQGNSA. Trimming shortened V by 3 bases and J by 12 bases, and 12 bases separated the two germline ends. CDR3 sequence: CASSFMGSPYF. CDR3 in DNA: TGTGCCAGCAGCTTCATGGGCTCCCCGTACTTC.

This clonotype was counted a few times. The chain is built from TRBV29-1 and TRBJ1-1; D is unclear. This CDR3 spans 13 amino acids. Germline V gene lookup returns CDR1 SQVTM and CDR2 ANQGSEA. Trimming took off 4 bases at V and 0 bases at J, with 9 bases between the two ends. In DNA, the CDR3 is TGCAGCGTTGGTCCCGGGATGAACACTGAAGCTTTCTTT. This gives the protein CSVGPGMNTEAFF.

At least ten counts were recorded for this clonotype. The chain joins TRBV7-9 to TRBJ1-1, with D uncertain. Germline CDR1 is SEHNR and CDR2 is FQNEAQ (reference sequence). Trimming took 5 bases from V and 3 from J, leaving 4 bases between them. There are 11 residues in the CDR3. In nucleotides, the CDR3 is TGTGCCAGCAGCCGGGACACTGAAGCTTTCTTT. Translation gives CASSRDTEAFF. Full variable domain (remainder filled in from reference TRBV7-9 and TRBJ1-1): DTGVSQNPRHKITKRGQNVTFRCDPISEHNRLYWYRQTLGQGPEFLTYFQNEAQLEKSRLLSDRFSAERPKGSFSTLEIQRTEQGDSAMYLCASSRDTEAFFGQGTRLTVV.

The chain joins TRBV5-1 to TRBJ1-6; D unclear. The CDR3 runs to 13 residues. V was pared by 4 bases and J by 7 bases, with 9 bases between. Germline lookup yields CDR1 SGHRS and CDR2 YFSETQ. This CDR3 reads CASSIGLNSPLHF. The CDR3 bases are TGCGCCAGCAGCATAGGACTGAATTCACCCCTCCACTTT.

The V call is TRBV5-1, the J call TRBJ2-2; no clear D. From germline, CDR1 is SGHRS and CDR2 YFSETQ. The length of the CDR3 is 13 residues. Trimming shortened V by 0 bases and J by 6 bases, and 6 bases separated the two germline ends. The CDR3: CASSLAQAGELFF. The CDR3 DNA reads as TGCGCCAGCAGCTTGGCTCAGGCCGGGGAGCTGTTTTTT.

J is TRBJ2-6 and V is TRBV12-5; tentative D call: TRBD1 (5 bases). V gave up 10 bases and J gave up 1 base, with 14 bases separating them. The CDR3 contains 15 residues. Looked up from germline, CDR1 is LGHNT and CDR2 is FRNRAP. As DNA, the CDR3 is TGTGCTACTAATCAGGGAAGGTCTGGGGCCAACGTCCTGACTTTC. The encoded protein is CATNQGRSGANVLTF.

The sample holds a few counts of this clonotype. V is TRBV11-2 and J is TRBJ2-1, with D maybe TRBD2 (5 bases). Germline lookup yields CDR1 SGHAT and CDR2 FQNNGV. V was cut by 0 bases and J by 9 bases, with 18 bases left in between. CDR3 length: 16 residues. The CDR3 reads CASSLDARATFGEQFF. In DNA, the CDR3 is TGTGCCAGCAGCTTAGATGCGAGGGCCACCTTTGGTGAGCAGTTCTTC.

A remark on this clonotype: The junction does not match germline at one end; this may be a read error. This rearrangement joins TRBV6-5 to TRBJ2-7; no clear D gene. CDR1 is MNHEY and CDR2 is SVGAGI in the germline V gene. The CDR3 has 11 amino acids. The CDR3 sequence: CANSGVNEQYF. CDR3 coding DNA: TGTGCCAACAGTGGGGTTAACGAGCAGTACTTC.

This clonotype was counted a few times. This sequence joins TRBV7-2 and TRBJ2-2; D is undetermined. The germline V and J ends were trimmed by 6 bases and 5 bases, with 13 bases remaining between them. The germline V gene has CDR1 SGHTA and CDR2 FQGNSA. This CDR3 has 14 amino acids. In DNA form, the CDR3 reads TGTGCCAGCAGACTCGCTAGGGATACCGGGGAGCTGTTTTTT. Amino acid sequence: CASRLARDTGELFF.

This clonotype was seen a handful of times. The chain couples TRBV9 to TRBJ1-4, with D hard to call. CDR1 and CDR2 (germline): SGDLS, YYNGEE. The CDR3 totals 13 residues. V was clipped by 2 bases and J by 5 bases, with 7 bases between them. The CDR3: CASSVSLNEKLFF. CDR3 coding DNA: TGTGCCAGCAGCGTCTCTCTCAATGAAAAACTGTTTTTT.

This chain connects TRBV20-1 to TRBJ2-3; 9 bases match TRBD2. The junction had 4 bases not matched to a gene; V was cut back by 0 bases and J by 6 bases. CDR1 and CDR2 from the germline V gene are DFQATT and SNEGSKA (reference sequence). CDR3 size: 14 residues. The CDR3 DNA sequence: TGCAGTGCTAGAGATTTAGGGACTAGCGATACGCAGTATTTT. Its translation is CSARDLGTSDTQYF.

J is TRBJ1-1 and V is TRBV6-6, with a weak D call TRBD1 (6 bases). From germline, CDR1 is MNHNY and CDR2 SVGAGI (reference sequence). The CDR3 is 16 amino acids. V lost 6 bases to trimming and J lost 0 bases, with 17 bases between them. The CDR3 protein is CASSNDRLPLNTEAFF. The CDR3 region has the DNA TGTGCCAGCAGCAACGACAGGCTGCCCTTGAACACTGAAGCTTTCTTT.

This clonotype was picked up many times. V gene TRBV14 combines with J gene TRBJ1-1; unclear D gene. V gave up 4 bases and J gave up 1 base, with 7 bases separating them. CDR1 SGHDN and CDR2 FVKESK come from the germline V gene. The CDR3 consists of 13 residues. The CDR3 DNA is TGTGCCAGCAGCCCCTGGGCGAACACTGAAGCTTTCTTT. It codes for CASSPWANTEAFF. The complete variable domain, with remaining parts taken from reference TRBV14 and TRBJ1-1, reads EAGVTQFPSHSVIEKGQTVTLRCDPISGHDNLYWYRRVMGKEIKFLLHFVKESKQDESGMPNNRFLAERTGGTYSTLKVQPAELEDSGVYFCASSPWANTEAFFGQGTRLTVV.

This chain uses TRBV7-8 with TRBJ2-3; TRBD2 matches 15 bases. The ends lost 5 bases at V and 3 bases at J; junction bases unmatched: 9. This CDR3 has 18 amino acids. Germline lookup yields CDR1 SGHVS and CDR2 FQNEAQ. The CDR3 DNA is TGTGCCAGCAGCCCTAGGGGACTAGCGGGGGGAAGAACAGATACGCAGTATTTT. Translation gives CASSPRGLAGGRTDTQYF.

The sample holds a few counts of this clonotype. This sequence joins TRBV29-1 and TRBJ1-3, with D unresolved. The V gene lost 3 bases and the J gene lost 8 bases, with 14 bases spanning the gap. The CDR3 spans 13 residues. Germline V gene lookup returns CDR1 SQVTM and CDR2 ANQGSEA. CDR3 in amino acids: CSVDGKTSDTIYF. The CDR3, as DNA: TGCAGCGTTGATGGCAAAACATCGGACACCATATATTTT.

The rearrangement joins TRBV2 to TRBJ1-5; TRBD1 is a possible D gene (5 bases). This CDR3 has 15 residues. Trimming pared 4 bases from V and 0 bases from J, leaving 10 bases between. Per the germline V gene, CDR1 is SNHLY and CDR2 is FYNNEI. The CDR3 here is CASSGDRYSNQPQHF. The CDR3 bases are TGTGCCAGCAGTGGAGACAGATATAGCAATCAGCCCCAGCATTTT.

This clonotype was seen more than once but under ten times. The gene calls are TRBV7-8 and TRBJ2-1; the D gene is possibly TRBD1 (6 bases). CDR3 length: 14 residues. CDR1 SGHVS and CDR2 FQNEAQ come from the germline V gene. Trimming took 5 bases from V and 7 from J, leaving 15 bases between them. The DNA for the CDR3 is TGTGCCAGCAGCCGTCCTCGGGACAAAAATGAGCAGTTCTTC. Its translation is CASSRPRDKNEQFF. The variable domain in full, completed from reference TRBV7-8 and TRBJ2-1, reads GAGVSQSPRYKVAKRGQDVALRCDPISGHVSLFWYQQALGQGPEFLTYFQNEAQLDKSGLPSDRFFAERPEGSVSTLKIQRTQQEDSAVYLCASSRPRDKNEQFFGPGTRLTVL.

This chain connects TRBV7-3 to TRBJ1-2; D is ambiguous. Germline V gene data show CDR1 as SGHTA and CDR2 as FQGTGA. The V end was cut by 7 bases, the J end by 2 bases, with 11 bases between. This CDR3 contains 13 residues. CDR3 residues: CASTKTANYGYTF. The CDR3 DNA reads TGTGCCAGCACCAAAACAGCGAACTATGGCTACACCTTC. The variable domain in full, with the rest retrieved from reference TRBV7-3 and TRBJ1-2, is GAGVSQTPSNKVTEKGKYVELRCDPISGHTALYWYRQSLGQGPEFLIYFQGTGAADDSGLPNDRFFAVRPEGSVSTLKIQRTERGDSAVYLCASTKTANYGYTFGSGTRLTVV.

This clonotype showed up many times. The V gene is TRBV27, the J gene TRBJ1-1; 7 bases map to TRBD1. In germline, CDR1 is MNHEY, CDR2 SMNVEV (reference sequence). CDR3 length equals 14 residues. With 2 bases clipped from V and 5 bases from J, the junction kept 5 bases outside the gene matches. The CDR3 loop is CASSLTTGWTEAFF. The CDR3 DNA sequence: TGTGCCAGCAGTTTAACGACAGGGTGGACTGAAGCTTTCTTT.

The CDR3 DNA sequence: TGCAGTGCTAGAGGTCGACTAGCGGGGGACACATCCTACAATGAGCAGTTCTTC. It is translated as CSARGRLAGDTSYNEQFF. The rearrangement joins TRBV20-1 to TRBJ2-1; 12 bases line up with TRBD2. Germline-derived CDR1 and CDR2 are DFQATT and SNEGSKA (reference sequence). The V and J ends lost 1 base and 1 base, in that order; junction bases with no gene match: 8. The CDR3 runs to 18 residues.